The 7 T cell receptor beta chains below come from one sample, sequenced in a study of T cells in Graves' hyperthyroidism and ophthalmopathy. RNA transcripts gave rise to amplified TCR beta CDR3 regions. First-round RT-PCR targeting the TCR CDR3 was performed with the HTBI primer set. MiXCR was run by TCRdb on the multiplex PCR reads, yielding one entry per CDR3 protein. The table records about 380,000 distinct CDR3 sequences, less than 20% of them present only once. Sequencing was carried out using blood. These receptors all come from a man younger than 35 with Graves' ophthalmopathy.

On this clonotype itself: Since a much larger clone is just one base distant, this may be a read error. The rearrangement links TRBV20-1 to TRBJ2-5; 7 bases map to TRBD2. The CDR3 is 13 residues long. CDR1 and CDR2 (germline): DFQATT, SNEGSKA (reference sequence). The CDR3 DNA sequence: TGCGGTGCTCTACCCGCGGGGGAGAAGACCCAGTACTTC. This encodes CGALPAGEKTQYF.

The chain joins TRBV27 to TRBJ1-2; 7 positions agree with TRBD1. The length of the CDR3 is 13 residues. With 6 bases clipped from V and 4 bases from J, the junction kept 5 bases outside the gene matches. Germline lookup yields CDR1 MNHEY and CDR2 SMNVEV (reference sequence). The CDR3 sequence: CASRQTGTYGYTF. The CDR3 DNA follows: TGTGCCAGCAGGCAGACAGGGACCTATGGCTACACCTTC.

Many counts were recorded for this clonotype. The rearrangement uses TRBV2 and TRBJ2-2, with D maybe TRBD1 (6 bases). The V end was cut by 5 bases, the J end by 14 bases, with 12 bases between. This CDR3 region has 11 residues. Germline CDR1 reads SNHLY; CDR2 reads FYNNEI. The CDR3 here is CASSWQGILFF. CDR3 nucleotides: TGTGCCAGCAGTTGGCAGGGGATACTGTTTTTT.

The chain has TRBV12-3 or TRBV12-4 and TRBJ1-3, with 7 bases that match TRBD1. V dropped 1 base and J dropped 0; count of bases not matched to a gene: 3. This CDR3 has 16 amino acids. The CDR3 nucleotides are TGTGCCAGCAGTTTAGAGGGGGCGGCCTCTGGAAACACCATATATTTT. Translating it yields CASSLEGAASGNTIYF.

This clonotype was counted ten times or more. The gene calls are TRBV5-1 and TRBJ2-7; weak D call: TRBD1 (5 bases). In germline, CDR1 is SGHRS, CDR2 YFSETQ. The CDR3 extends over 15 amino acids. Trimming removed 2 bases at V and 1 base at J, with 13 bases between. The CDR3 DNA sequence: TGCGCCAGCAGCTTATGGGGCCACGAATCCTACGAGCAGTACTTC. Translating it yields CASSLWGHESYEQYF. The variable domain in full, with the rest retrieved from reference TRBV5-1 and TRBJ2-7, is KAGVTQTPRYLIKTRGQQVTLSCSPISGHRSVSWYQQTPGQGLQFLFEYFSETQRNKGNFPGRFSGRQFSNSRSEMNVSTLELGDSALYLCASSLWGHESYEQYFGPGTRLTVT.

This clonotype has a count of ten or more. J is TRBJ1-2 and V is TRBV12-3 or TRBV12-4, with D tentatively TRBD1 (6 bases). CDR3 length equals 12 residues. Trimming removed 5 bases at V and 7 bases at J, with 11 bases between. The CDR3 nucleotides are TGTGCCAGCAGTGGGGACACGGCTGGCTACACCTTC. As protein: CASSGDTAGYTF.

The chain couples TRBV4-1 to TRBJ2-3, with D perhaps TRBD1 or TRBD2 (6 bases each). In germline, CDR1 is MGHRA, CDR2 YSYEKL. The V end lost 1 base, the J end lost 2 bases, and 19 bases lay between the germline ends. This CDR3 has 18 amino acids. DNA for the CDR3: TGCGCCAGCAGCCAAGGGGTTGGAAACGGGGGCTTCACAGATACGCAGTATTTT. Residues: CASSQGVGNGGFTDTQYF.